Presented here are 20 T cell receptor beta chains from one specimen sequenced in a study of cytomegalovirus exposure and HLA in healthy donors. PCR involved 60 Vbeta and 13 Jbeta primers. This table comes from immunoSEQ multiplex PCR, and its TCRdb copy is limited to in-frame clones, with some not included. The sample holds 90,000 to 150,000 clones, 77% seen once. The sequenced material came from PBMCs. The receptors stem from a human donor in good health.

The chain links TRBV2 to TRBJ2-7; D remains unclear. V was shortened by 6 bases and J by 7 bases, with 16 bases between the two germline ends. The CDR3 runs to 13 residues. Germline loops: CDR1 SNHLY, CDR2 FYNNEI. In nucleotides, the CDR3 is TGTGCCAGCAGCGAACTAAATAGCCTGGAGCAGTACTTC. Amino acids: CASSELNSLEQYF. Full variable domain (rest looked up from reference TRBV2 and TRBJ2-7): EPEVTQTPSHQVTQMGQEVILRCVPISNHLYFYWYRQILGQKVEFLVSFYNNEISEKSEIFDDQFSVERPDGSNFTLKIRSTKLEDSAMYFCASSELNSLEQYFGPGTRLTVT.

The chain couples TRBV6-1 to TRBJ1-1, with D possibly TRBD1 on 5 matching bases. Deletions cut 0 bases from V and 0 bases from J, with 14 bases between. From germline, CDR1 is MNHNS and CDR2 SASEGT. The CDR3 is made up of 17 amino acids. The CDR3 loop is CASSEALFSRVNTEAFF. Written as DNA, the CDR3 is TGTGCCAGCAGTGAAGCGCTATTTAGCAGGGTGAACACTGAAGCTTTCTTT.

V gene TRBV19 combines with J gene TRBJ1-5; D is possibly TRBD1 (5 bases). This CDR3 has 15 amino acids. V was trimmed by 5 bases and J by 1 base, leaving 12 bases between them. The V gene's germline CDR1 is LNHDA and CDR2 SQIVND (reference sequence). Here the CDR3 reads CASSRQGVSNQPQHF. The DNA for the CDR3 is TGTGCCAGTAGTCGGCAGGGTGTAAGCAATCAGCCCCAGCATTTT.

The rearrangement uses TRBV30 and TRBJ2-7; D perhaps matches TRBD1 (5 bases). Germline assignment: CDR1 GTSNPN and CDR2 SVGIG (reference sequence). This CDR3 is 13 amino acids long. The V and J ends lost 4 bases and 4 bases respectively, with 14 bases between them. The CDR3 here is CAWNPTDTYEQYF. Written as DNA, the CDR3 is TGTGCCTGGAACCCGACAGATACTTACGAGCAGTACTTC.

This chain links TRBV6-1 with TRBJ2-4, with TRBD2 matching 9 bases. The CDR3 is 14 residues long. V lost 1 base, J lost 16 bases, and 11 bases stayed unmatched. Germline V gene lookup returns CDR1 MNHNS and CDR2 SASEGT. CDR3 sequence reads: CASSEGVRGRADYF. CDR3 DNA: TGTGCCAGCAGTGAAGGGGTGCGCGGGAGGGCCGATTACTTC.

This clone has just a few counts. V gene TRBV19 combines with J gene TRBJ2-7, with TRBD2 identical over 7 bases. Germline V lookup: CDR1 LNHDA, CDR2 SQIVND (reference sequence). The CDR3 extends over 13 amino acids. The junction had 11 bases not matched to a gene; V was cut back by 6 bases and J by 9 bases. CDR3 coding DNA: TGTGCCAGTAGCAAGGGGAGGGAAACCGGGCAGTACTTC. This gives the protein CASSKGRETGQYF. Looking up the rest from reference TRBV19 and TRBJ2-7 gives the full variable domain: DGGITQSPKYLFRKEGQNVTLSCEQNLNHDAMYWYRQDPGQGLRLIYYSQIVNDFQKGDIAEGYSVSREKKESFPLTVTSAQKNPTAFYLCASSKGRETGQYFGPGTRLTVT.

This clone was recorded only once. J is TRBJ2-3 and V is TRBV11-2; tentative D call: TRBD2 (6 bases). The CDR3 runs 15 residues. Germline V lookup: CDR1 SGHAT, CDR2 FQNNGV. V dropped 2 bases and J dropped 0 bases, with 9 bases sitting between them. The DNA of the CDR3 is TGTGCCAGCAGCTTACGGGGGACTAGCACAGATACGCAGTATTTT. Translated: CASSLRGTSTDTQYF.

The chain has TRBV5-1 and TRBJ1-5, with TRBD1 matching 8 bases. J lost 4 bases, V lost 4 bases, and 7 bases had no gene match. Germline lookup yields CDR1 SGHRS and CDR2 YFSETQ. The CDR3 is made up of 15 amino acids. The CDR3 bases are TGCGCCAGCAGCGTCGGGACAGGCTATAATCAGCCCCAGCATTTT. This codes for CASSVGTGYNQPQHF.

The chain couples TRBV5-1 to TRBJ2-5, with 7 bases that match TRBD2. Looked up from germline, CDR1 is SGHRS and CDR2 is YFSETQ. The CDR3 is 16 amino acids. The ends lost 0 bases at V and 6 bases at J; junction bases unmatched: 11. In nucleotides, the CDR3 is TGCGCCAGCAGCTTGGAGTCCTTGACTAGCAGTAAGACCCAGTACTTC. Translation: CASSLESLTSSKTQYF.

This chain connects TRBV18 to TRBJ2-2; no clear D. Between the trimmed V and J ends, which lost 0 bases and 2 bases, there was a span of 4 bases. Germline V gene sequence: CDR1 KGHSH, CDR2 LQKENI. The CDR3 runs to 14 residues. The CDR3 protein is CASSPPHNTGELFF. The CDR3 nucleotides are TGTGCCAGCTCACCACCCCATAACACCGGGGAGCTGTTTTTT.

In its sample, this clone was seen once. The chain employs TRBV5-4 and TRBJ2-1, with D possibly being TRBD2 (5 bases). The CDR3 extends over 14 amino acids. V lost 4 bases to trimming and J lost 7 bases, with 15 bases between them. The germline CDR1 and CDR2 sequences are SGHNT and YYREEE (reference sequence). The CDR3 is CASSEDPTGNEQFF. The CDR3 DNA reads TGTGCCAGCAGCGAGGACCCGACGGGGAATGAGCAGTTCTTC.

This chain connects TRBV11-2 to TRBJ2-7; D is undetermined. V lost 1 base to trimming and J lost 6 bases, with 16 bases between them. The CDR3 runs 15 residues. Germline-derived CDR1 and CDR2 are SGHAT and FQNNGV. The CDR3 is CASSLVPPSVGEQYF. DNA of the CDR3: TGTGCCAGCAGCTTAGTTCCCCCCAGCGTTGGCGAGCAGTACTTC.

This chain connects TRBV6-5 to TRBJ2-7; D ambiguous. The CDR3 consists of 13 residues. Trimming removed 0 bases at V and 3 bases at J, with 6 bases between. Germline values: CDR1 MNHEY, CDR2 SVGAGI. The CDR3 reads CASSYSRVYEQYF. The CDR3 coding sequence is TGTGCCAGCAGTTACTCGAGAGTCTACGAGCAGTACTTC.

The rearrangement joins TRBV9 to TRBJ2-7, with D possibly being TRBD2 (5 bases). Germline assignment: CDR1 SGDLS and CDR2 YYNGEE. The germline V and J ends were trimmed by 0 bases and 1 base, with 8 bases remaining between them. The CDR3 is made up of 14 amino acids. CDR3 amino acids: CASSVVATSYEQYF. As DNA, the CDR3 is TGTGCCAGCAGCGTAGTAGCGACTTCCTACGAGCAGTACTTC.

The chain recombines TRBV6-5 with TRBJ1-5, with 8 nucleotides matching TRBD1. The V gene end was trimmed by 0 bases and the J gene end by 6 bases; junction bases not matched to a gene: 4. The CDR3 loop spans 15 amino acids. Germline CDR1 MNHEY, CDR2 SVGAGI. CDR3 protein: CASSYSQGASQPQHF. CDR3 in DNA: TGTGCCAGCAGTTACTCCCAGGGGGCGAGTCAGCCCCAGCATTTT.

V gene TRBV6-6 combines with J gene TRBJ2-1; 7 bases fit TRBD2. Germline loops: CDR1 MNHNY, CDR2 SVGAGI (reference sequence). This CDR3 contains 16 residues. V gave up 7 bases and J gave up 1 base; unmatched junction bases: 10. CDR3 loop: CASTVRGDSSYNEQFF. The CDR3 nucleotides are TGTGCCAGCACCGTACGGGGGGACTCGTCCTACAATGAGCAGTTCTTC.

This CDR3 is CASSPLGGQRNTEAFF. In DNA, the CDR3 is TGCGCCAGCAGCCCCCTAGGTGGACAGAGGAACACTGAAGCTTTCTTT. The J gene is TRBJ1-1, the V gene TRBV5-1, with a possible D match to TRBD1 (6 bases). Trimming removed 4 bases at V and 1 base at J, with 17 bases between. The length of the CDR3 is 16 residues. Germline-derived CDR1 and CDR2 are SGHRS and YFSETQ.

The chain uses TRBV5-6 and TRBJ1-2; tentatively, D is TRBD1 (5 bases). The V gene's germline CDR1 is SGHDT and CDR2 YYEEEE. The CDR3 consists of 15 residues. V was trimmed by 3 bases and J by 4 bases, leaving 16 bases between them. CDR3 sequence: CASSSLSTGGYGYTF. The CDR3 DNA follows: TGTGCCAGCAGCTCACTAAGTACGGGGGGCTATGGCTACACCTTC.

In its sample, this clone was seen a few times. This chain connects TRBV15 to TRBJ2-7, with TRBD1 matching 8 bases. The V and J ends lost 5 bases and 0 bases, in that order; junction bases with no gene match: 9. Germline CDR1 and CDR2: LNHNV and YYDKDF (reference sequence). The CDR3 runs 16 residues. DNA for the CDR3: TGTGCCACCAGCGATAGACAGGGGTCCTTCTCCTACGAGCAGTACTTC. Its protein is CATSDRQGSFSYEQYF.

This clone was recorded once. This chain's CDR3 is CASTVEAGNYGYTF. For the CDR3, the DNA is TGTGCCAGCACCGTAGAAGCAGGGAACTATGGCTACACCTTC. This chain links TRBV7-8 with TRBJ1-2, with a weak D call TRBD1 (5 bases). The CDR3 length is 14 residues. V dropped 7 bases and J dropped 2 bases, with 14 bases sitting between them. The germline V gene has CDR1 SGHVS and CDR2 FQNEAQ.